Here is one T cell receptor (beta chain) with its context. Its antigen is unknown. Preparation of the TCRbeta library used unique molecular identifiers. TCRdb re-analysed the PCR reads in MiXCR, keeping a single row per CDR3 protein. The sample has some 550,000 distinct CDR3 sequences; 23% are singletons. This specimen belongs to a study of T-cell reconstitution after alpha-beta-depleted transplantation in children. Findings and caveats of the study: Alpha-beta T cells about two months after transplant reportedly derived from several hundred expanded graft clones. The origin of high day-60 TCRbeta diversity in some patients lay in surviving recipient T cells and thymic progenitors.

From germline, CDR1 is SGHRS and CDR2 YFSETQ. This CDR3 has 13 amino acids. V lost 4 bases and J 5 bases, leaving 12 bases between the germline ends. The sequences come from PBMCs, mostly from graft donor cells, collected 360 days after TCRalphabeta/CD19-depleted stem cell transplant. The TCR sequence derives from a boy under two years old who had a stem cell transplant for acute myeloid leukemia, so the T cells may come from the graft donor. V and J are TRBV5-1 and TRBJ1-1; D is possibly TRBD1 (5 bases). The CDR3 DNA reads TGCGCCAGCAGCACGGCAGGGAGAACTGAAGCTTTCTTT. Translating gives CASSTAGRTEAFF.